Below, 29 T cell receptor beta chains from the same sample are listed, as sequenced in a study of blood T cells in healthy people across ages. For the second PCR, which ran for about 7 to 11 cycles, a sample-barcoded 5' primer and a J-beta primer mix were used. Using its own MiXCR run on the 5' RACE reads, TCRdb lists one record per CDR3 protein. The data contain about 1,600,000 distinct CDR3 sequences, approximately 42% of them singletons. Sequenced input: blood. The receptor source for this set is a young woman in good health.

The gene calls are TRBV10-3 and TRBJ2-4, with a tentative D call TRBD2 (6 bases). From germline, CDR1 is ENHRY and CDR2 SYGVKD. Trimming shortened V by 4 bases and J by 0 bases, and 16 bases separated the two germline ends. This CDR3 region has 17 residues. DNA of the CDR3: TGTGCCATCAGTGGAACCTCGGGAGATCTAGCCAAAAACATTCAGTACTTC. It yields the protein CAISGTSGDLAKNIQYF.

CDR3 residues: CSVEGRGSYTF. Written as DNA, the CDR3 is TGCAGCGTTGAGGGGAGGGGGAGCTACACCTTC. This chain uses TRBV29-1 with TRBJ1-2; D possibly corresponds to TRBD1 (6 bases). This CDR3 contains 11 residues. V shed 3 bases and J shed 9 bases, with 11 bases lying between them. Germline V gene sequence: CDR1 SQVTM, CDR2 ANQGSEA.

V gene TRBV6-5 combines with J gene TRBJ2-5; the match to TRBD1 covers 10 bases. The CDR3 runs 17 residues. Germline CDR1 is MNHEY and CDR2 is SVGAGI. J was trimmed by 5 bases and V by 3 bases; bases with no gene match: 12. The CDR3 loop is CASSYSPPGQGSETQYF. CDR3 in DNA: TGTGCCAGCAGTTATTCACCACCGGGACAGGGGTCCGAGACCCAGTACTTC.

This rearrangement joins TRBV7-9 to TRBJ2-1; 11 bases are shared with TRBD2. J was trimmed by 12 bases and V by 5 bases; bases with no gene match: 3. Germline CDR1 and CDR2: SEHNR and FQNEAQ (reference sequence). The CDR3 is 12 residues long. The CDR3 DNA is TGTGCCAGCAGCGAAACTAGCGGGGGGCAGTTCTTC. Amino acid sequence: CASSETSGGQFF.

This clonotype was recorded once. A much larger clone lies a single base off, so this may be a read error. The J gene is TRBJ2-3, the V gene TRBV5-1; D is perhaps TRBD2 (6 bases). CDR3 size: 15 residues. V lost 0 bases to trimming and J lost 4 bases, with 12 bases between them. Germline lookup yields CDR1 SGHRS and CDR2 YFSETQ. The CDR3 loop reads CASSLDGASADTQYF. The CDR3 nucleotides read TGCGCCAGCAGCTTGGATGGAGCTAGCGCAGATACGCAGTATTTT.

The chain joins TRBV6-2 or TRBV6-3 to TRBJ2-1; the D is unclear. CDR1 and CDR2 from the germline V gene are MNHEY and SVGEGT. The CDR3 spans 13 residues. With 6 bases removed from V and 4 bases from J, the gap between germline ends came to 10 bases. The CDR3 region has the DNA TGTGCCAGCAGGATGGACGATTACAATGAGCAGTTCTTC. Its protein product is CASRMDDYNEQFF.

The genes are TRBV20-1 and TRBJ2-6; D not resolved. The CDR3 is 11 amino acids. The germline CDR1 and CDR2 sequences are DFQATT and SNEGSKA (reference sequence). The V gene lost 0 bases and the J gene lost 12 bases, with 6 bases spanning the gap. The CDR3 nucleotides are TGCAGTGCTAGAGACTCCCTCGTCCTGACTTTC. Residues: CSARDSLVLTF.

This clonotype was observed a handful of times. This chain connects TRBV7-2 to TRBJ2-3; 7 bases align to TRBD2. The junction had 7 bases not matched to a gene; V was cut back by 2 bases and J by 5 bases. Germline lookup yields CDR1 SGHTA and CDR2 FQGNSA. This CDR3 spans 15 amino acids. DNA of the CDR3: TGTGCCAGCAGCTTAACGGCGGGAGCGGGAGATACGCAGTATTTT. Translation: CASSLTAGAGDTQYF.

The CDR3, as DNA: TGTGCCTGCGGAGGGACTGAGGCTCCGTACGAGCAGTACTTC. The encoded protein is CACGGTEAPYEQYF. The chain joins TRBV6-5 to TRBJ2-7; perhaps TRBD2 as D (6 bases). Germline V gene sequence: CDR1 MNHEY, CDR2 SVGAGI. The length of the CDR3 is 14 residues. V dropped 11 bases and J dropped 4 bases, with 21 bases sitting between them.

This clonotype was recorded many times. This sequence joins TRBV12-3 or TRBV12-4 and TRBJ2-5; 8 positions match TRBD2. CDR3 length equals 13 residues. After removal of 2 bases from V and 7 bases from J, the junction contained 3 bases not matched to a gene. CDR3 in amino acids: CASSLLAGGTQYF. In DNA form, the CDR3 reads TGTGCCAGCAGTTTATTGGCGGGGGGGACCCAGTACTTC.

This clonotype appeared a few times. The rearrangement joins TRBV20-1 to TRBJ2-5; 11 nucleotides align to TRBD2. Gene TRBJ2-7 matches the end of the DNA better, so the J call may be wrong. This CDR3 is 15 amino acids long. CDR1 is DFQATT and CDR2 is SNEGSKA in the germline V gene (reference sequence). CDR3 region: CSARSLAGGHYEQYF. CDR3 coding DNA: TGCAGTGCTAGGTCTTTAGCGGGAGGGCACTACGAGCAGTACTTC.

CDR3 sequence: CASNPRGRGEQFF. The CDR3 DNA reads TGTGCCAGCAACCCAAGGGGTAGGGGTGAGCAGTTCTTC. J is TRBJ2-1 and V is TRBV6-6; tentatively, D is TRBD1 (5 bases). CDR1 is MNHNY and CDR2 is SVGAGI in the germline V gene (reference sequence). V was cut by 7 bases and J by 9 bases, with 16 bases left in between. The CDR3 totals 13 residues.

V usage is TRBV29-1 and J usage is TRBJ1-3; D is unresolved. Germline lookup yields CDR1 SQVTM and CDR2 ANQGSEA. The CDR3 sequence is 14 residues long. V gave up 2 bases and J gave up 2 bases, with 10 bases separating them. The CDR3 sequence is CSVERRTAGNTIYF. The DNA for the CDR3 is TGCAGCGTTGAACGAAGAACGGCTGGAAACACCATATATTTT.

This clonotype came up a few times. V is TRBV6-5 and J is TRBJ2-1; 9 bases align to TRBD2. Germline lookup yields CDR1 MNHEY and CDR2 SVGAGI. The V gene end was trimmed by 6 bases and the J gene end by 8 bases; junction bases not matched to a gene: 11. The CDR3 runs to 15 residues. DNA for the CDR3: TGTGCCAGCAGACCCGGGACTAGCACGGGCGATGAGCAGTTCTTC. Residues: CASRPGTSTGDEQFF.

The rearrangement joins TRBV27 to TRBJ2-3; 8 positions agree with TRBD1. The germline CDR1 and CDR2 sequences are MNHEY and SMNVEV (reference sequence). This CDR3 region has 15 residues. V shed 4 bases, J shed 9 bases, and the junction held 12 bases outside the gene matches. CDR3 sequence reads: CASSWTGLLTDTQYF. For the CDR3, the DNA is TGTGCCAGCAGTTGGACAGGGTTGTTGACCGACACGCAGTATTTT.

The gene calls are TRBV20-1 and TRBJ1-6; D is perhaps TRBD1 (5 bases). The CDR3 is made up of 15 amino acids. The V gene lost 5 bases and the J gene lost 6 bases, with 17 bases spanning the gap. Germline V lookup: CDR1 DFQATT, CDR2 SNEGSKA (reference sequence). CDR3 DNA sequence: TGCAGTGCTGGGGACCTTAATGCCTCTAATTCACCCCTCCACTTT. As protein: CSAGDLNASNSPLHF.

This clonotype appeared a few times. The chain recombines TRBV10-3 with TRBJ2-3, with 8 positions matching TRBD2. Germline CDR1 reads ENHRY; CDR2 reads SYGVKD. V lost 6 bases, J lost 6 bases, and 8 bases stayed unmatched. The CDR3 has 14 amino acids. The CDR3 region has the DNA TGTGCCATCAGCGCGAGCGGGGGCGCGGATACGCAGTATTTT. Translated, it gives CAISASGGADTQYF.

This rearrangement joins TRBV18 to TRBJ1-6; D gene uncertain. The CDR3 runs to 15 residues. Trimming left V 3 bases short and J 7 bases short, with 13 bases between. Germline assignment: CDR1 KGHSH and CDR2 LQKENI. Here the CDR3 reads CASSPRAQSNSPLHF. The CDR3 DNA reads as TGTGCCAGCTCACCTCGGGCCCAGTCCAATTCACCCCTCCACTTT.

The gene calls are TRBV20-1 and TRBJ2-1, with TRBD1 matching over 7 bases. The germline gives CDR1 DFQATT, CDR2 SNEGSKA (reference sequence). The V gene end was trimmed by 0 bases and the J gene end by 1 base; junction bases not matched to a gene: 9. The CDR3 contains 17 residues. The CDR3, as DNA: TGCAGTGCTAGAGATCTTTCGACAGGGATTTCCTACAATGAGCAGTTCTTC. It codes for CSARDLSTGISYNEQFF.

The genes are TRBV29-1 and TRBJ2-3; 9 positions match TRBD2. J gave up 8 bases and V 5 bases, and 14 bases lay outside the gene matches. Germline CDR1 is SQVTM and CDR2 is ANQGSEA. The CDR3 sequence is 15 residues long. CDR3 coding DNA: TGCAGCGTTAGGCCCCGACTAGCGGAGGGAGGTACGCAGTATTTT. The encoded protein is CSVRPRLAEGGTQYF.

The V and J genes are TRBV7-2 and TRBJ2-4; TRBD2 matches at 7 bases. Germline CDR1 SGHTA, CDR2 FQGNSA. The CDR3 sequence is 14 residues long. The junction had 7 bases not matched to a gene; V was cut back by 6 bases and J by 5 bases. The CDR3 nucleotides are TGTGCCAGCAGTCGTGGGAGGGACGAAAACATTCAGTACTTC. Protein: CASSRGRDENIQYF.

The rearrangement joins TRBV6-6 to TRBJ2-7, with 9 positions matching TRBD2. Per germline, CDR1 MNHNY and CDR2 SVGAGI (reference sequence). Trimming took 9 bases from V and 5 from J; bases not matched to a gene: 11. The CDR3 contains 14 residues. CDR3 DNA sequence: TGTGCCAGTTCACGCGGGGGGGCGAAAAACGAGCAGTACTTC. It specifies CASSRGGAKNEQYF.

This chain uses TRBV10-3 with TRBJ1-5; 10 bases agree with TRBD1. Germline V lookup: CDR1 ENHRY, CDR2 SYGVKD. J lost 7 bases, V lost 10 bases, and 7 bases had no gene match. This CDR3 is 13 amino acids long. The CDR3: CATVRDRGQPQHF. The CDR3 nucleotides are TGTGCCACCGTCCGGGACAGGGGACAGCCCCAGCATTTT.

This chain joins TRBV20-1 and TRBJ2-7; the D is unclear. CDR3 length: 11 residues. Germline V CDR1 and CDR2: DFQATT, SNEGSKA (reference sequence). V shed 4 bases and J shed 3 bases, with 7 bases lying between them. This CDR3 is CSATTFYEQYF. CDR3 DNA sequence: TGCAGTGCTACCACCTTCTACGAGCAGTACTTC.

The V call is TRBV20-1, the J call TRBJ2-3; a weak D match, TRBD2 (6 bases). Germline CDR1 DFQATT, CDR2 SNEGSKA (reference sequence). CDR3 size: 13 residues. V gave up 5 bases and J gave up 2 bases, with 11 bases separating them. CDR3 sequence: CSAPREPTDTQYF. CDR3 bases: TGCAGTGCTCCCCGGGAGCCCACAGATACGCAGTATTTT.

The rearrangement links TRBV7-9 to TRBJ2-1, with unresolved D. The germline V gene encodes CDR1 SEHNR and CDR2 FQNEAQ (reference sequence). CDR3 length: 13 residues. Trimming removed 4 bases from V and 7 bases from J, with 11 bases in between. The CDR3 nucleotides are TGTGCCAGCAGCTCCTTACGGGCGAATGAGCAGTTCTTC. It encodes CASSSLRANEQFF.

This clonotype was detected only once. This CDR3 reads CASSAWTSGGALNTGELFF. The DNA of the CDR3 is TGTGCCAGCAGCGCCTGGACTAGCGGGGGGGCTCTGAACACCGGGGAGCTGTTTTTT. The chain recombines TRBV7-3 with TRBJ2-2; 15 nucleotides line up with TRBD2. Looked up from germline, CDR1 is SGHTA and CDR2 is FQGTGA. The CDR3 covers 19 residues. Trimming at V came to 5 bases and at J to 1 base, leaving 8 bases not matched to a gene.

This rearrangement joins TRBV6-1 to TRBJ1-2; 7 bases map to TRBD1. Germline CDR1 is MNHNS and CDR2 is SASEGT. V gave up 2 bases and J gave up 4 bases; unmatched junction bases: 7. CDR3 size: 15 residues. The CDR3 region has the DNA TGTGCCAGCAGTGAACAGGAGGGGGCCGGCTATGGCTACACCTTC. Translated, it gives CASSEQEGAGYGYTF.

The chain employs TRBV5-1 and TRBJ2-7; D remains unclear. CDR1 SGHRS and CDR2 YFSETQ come from the germline V gene. The CDR3 contains 12 residues. The V end was cut by 6 bases, the J end by 0 bases, with 7 bases between. CDR3 in DNA: TGCGCCAGCACTGGGAACTCCTACGAGCAGTACTTC. Its translation is CASTGNSYEQYF.